Shown below are 31 T cell receptor beta chains from a single sample sequenced in a study of early T cells in non-severe SARS-CoV-2 infection. TCRdb redid the calling of the 5' RACE reads with MiXCR, one entry per CDR3 protein. Among about 60,000 distinct CDR3 sequences listed, 4.5% to 7% were seen once. Sequencing was done on a sample of whole blood. Every receptor here comes from an adult who was a healthcare worker with PCR-confirmed SARS-CoV-2 infection or an uninfected control (not recorded which).

There are many counts of this clonotype. The J gene is TRBJ2-3, the V gene TRBV5-4; the match to TRBD1 covers 12 bases. Unmatched junction bases numbered 3, after V lost 4 bases and J lost 6 bases. From germline, CDR1 is SGHNT and CDR2 YYREEE (reference sequence). This CDR3 is built from 14 residues. The CDR3 sequence is CASSRDRGRDTQYF. The CDR3 nucleotides are TGTGCCAGCAGCCGGGACAGGGGGCGGGATACGCAGTATTTT. The full variable domain, its missing parts supplied by reference TRBV5-4 and TRBJ2-3, is ETGVTQSPTHLIKTRGQQVTLRCSSQSGHNTVSWYQQALGQGPQFIFQYYREEENGRGNFPPRFSGLQFPNYSSELNVNALELDDSALYLCASSRDRGRDTQYFGPGTRLTVL.

This clonotype showed up just a few times. The J gene is TRBJ2-5, the V gene TRBV3-1; a weak D match, TRBD1 (6 bases). Germline V gene data show CDR1 as LGHDT and CDR2 as YNNKEL (reference sequence). Deletions cut 1 base from V and 4 bases from J, with 13 bases between. The CDR3 extends over 15 amino acids. CDR3 protein: CASSQGEAGVETQYF. The CDR3 bases are TGTGCCAGCAGCCAAGGAGAGGCAGGGGTAGAGACCCAGTACTTC.

This chain connects TRBV5-1 to TRBJ2-3; possibly TRBD2 for D (6 bases). In germline, CDR1 is SGHRS, CDR2 YFSETQ. Trimming took off 3 bases at V and 6 bases at J, with 14 bases between the two ends. The CDR3 runs to 14 residues. CDR3 loop: CASSSNGGGDTQYF. The CDR3, as DNA: TGCGCCAGCAGCTCGAATGGCGGAGGGGATACGCAGTATTTT. Variable domain in full (rest from reference TRBV5-1 and TRBJ2-3): KAGVTQTPRYLIKTRGQQVTLSCSPISGHRSVSWYQQTPGQGLQFLFEYFSETQRNKGNFPGRFSGRQFSNSRSEMNVSTLELGDSALYLCASSSNGGGDTQYFGPGTRLTVL.

This clonotype has a handful of counts. J is TRBJ2-7 and V is TRBV6-2 or TRBV6-3, with a tentative D call TRBD2 (5 bases). Germline V gene lookup returns CDR1 MNHEY and CDR2 SVGEGT. CDR3 size: 18 residues. Trimming shortened V by 4 bases and J by 3 bases, and 25 bases separated the two germline ends. The CDR3 spells CASSFTAGKTHTSYEQYF. In nucleotides, the CDR3 is TGTGCCAGCAGTTTTACTGCCGGGAAAACTCATACGAGCTACGAGCAGTACTTC.

This sequence joins TRBV7-2 and TRBJ2-5, with 11 bases that match TRBD2. The CDR3 sequence is 14 residues long. In germline, CDR1 is SGHTA, CDR2 FQGNSA. Trimming at V came to 5 bases and at J to 4 bases, leaving 3 bases not matched to a gene. The CDR3 region has the DNA TGTGCCAGCAGCCCTACTAGCGGGAGAGAGACCCAGTACTTC. The encoded protein is CASSPTSGRETQYF.

The rearrangement joins TRBV29-1 to TRBJ2-7, with 10 bases fitting TRBD2. Losses at the gene ends were 5 bases for V and 2 bases for J; bases not matched to a gene: 9. The CDR3 runs to 15 residues. CDR1 SQVTM and CDR2 ANQGSEA come from the germline V gene. The CDR3: CSVKLGTSVTYEQYF. The CDR3 DNA reads TGCAGCGTTAAGTTAGGGACTAGCGTTACCTACGAGCAGTACTTC.

This clonotype occurred many times. The chain has TRBV29-1 and TRBJ2-3; 9 bases align to TRBD1. The CDR3 is 14 residues long. The germline V gene encodes CDR1 SQVTM and CDR2 ANQGSEA. The junction had 9 bases not matched to a gene; V was cut back by 7 bases and J by 4 bases. The CDR3 coding sequence is TGCAGCGCCCCACAGGGGGCAGGTTCAGATACGCAGTATTTT. Its protein is CSAPQGAGSDTQYF.

This clonotype was seen ten or more times. The V and J genes are TRBV24-1 and TRBJ2-5, with 8 nucleotides matching TRBD1. The CDR3 spans 17 residues. V was clipped by 2 bases and J by 4 bases; unmatched bases: 11. In germline, CDR1 is KGHDR, CDR2 SFDVKD. CDR3 sequence: CATSDSGTGISPETQYF. The CDR3 nucleotides read TGTGCCACCAGTGATTCCGGGACAGGTATATCCCCAGAGACCCAGTACTTC.

Ten or more counts support this clonotype. The rearrangement links TRBV24-1 to TRBJ1-3; the D is unclear. CDR3 length: 15 residues. Germline CDR1 and CDR2: KGHDR and SFDVKD. V lost 3 bases and J lost 0, with 8 bases in between. The CDR3 here is CATSDRRASGNTIYF. Here the CDR3 DNA reads TGTGCCACCAGTGATAGGAGAGCCTCTGGAAACACCATATATTTT.

This rearrangement joins TRBV7-6 to TRBJ2-1; TRBD1 matches 8 bases. CDR1 and CDR2 (germline): SGHVS, FNYEAQ. The CDR3 contains 13 residues. V shed 0 bases, J shed 8 bases, and the junction held 0 bases outside the gene matches. As DNA, the CDR3 is TGTGCCAGCAGCTTAGCACAGGGGGATGAGCAGTTCTTC. Its protein product is CASSLAQGDEQFF.

Only a few counts were recorded for this clonotype. The V call is TRBV6-5, the J call TRBJ1-2; tentative D call: TRBD1 (5 bases). Germline V gives CDR1 MNHEY, CDR2 SVGAGI. V shed 6 bases and J shed 3 bases, with 14 bases lying between them. This CDR3 region has 14 residues. In DNA, the CDR3 is TGTGCCAGCAGGCCGGGGCCCGGGCACTATGGCTACACCTTC. It encodes CASRPGPGHYGYTF.

This clonotype showed up many times. J is TRBJ1-1 and V is TRBV29-1; a weak D match, TRBD1 (6 bases). The V end lost 6 bases, the J end lost 5 bases, and 16 bases lay between the germline ends. Germline V gene data show CDR1 as SQVTM and CDR2 as ANQGSEA. CDR3 length: 13 residues. The CDR3 DNA sequence: TGCAGCGTACCCTCTAGAGGGGGGACTGAAGCTTTCTTT. Translated: CSVPSRGGTEAFF.

This clonotype showed up just a few times. One end of the junction is discordant with germline, which a read error may explain. The chain recombines TRBV5-1 with TRBJ2-5; no definite D call. The germline V gene encodes CDR1 SGHRS and CDR2 YFSETQ. The CDR3 is 15 amino acids. The CDR3 bases are TGCGCCGGCAGCGTGGGCCCAGTAGCTCAAGAGACCCAGTACTTC. It yields the protein CAGSVGPVAQETQYF.

J is TRBJ2-5 and V is TRBV11-2, with no clear D. The CDR3 has 14 residues. Germline CDR1 is SGHAT and CDR2 is FQNNGV. V shed 5 bases and J shed 5 bases, with 15 bases lying between them. The CDR3 spells CASSLSRVSETQYF. In DNA form, the CDR3 reads TGTGCCAGCAGCCTTAGCCGGGTTTCGGAGACCCAGTACTTC.

In this sample, this clonotype turned up a few times. The chain has TRBV20-1 and TRBJ2-1; 9 bases line up with TRBD1. Germline loops: CDR1 DFQATT, CDR2 SNEGSKA (reference sequence). The CDR3 length is 13 residues. V lost 5 bases and J lost 5; bases outside the gene matches: 4. CDR3 in amino acids: CSAGDRVHNEQFF. The CDR3 nucleotides are TGCAGTGCTGGGGACAGGGTCCACAATGAGCAGTTCTTC.

This clonotype has a handful of counts. The CDR3 here is CASSLSTSGSVTNEQFF. For the CDR3, the DNA is TGTGCCAGCAGTTTATCCACTAGCGGGAGCGTAACCAATGAGCAGTTCTTC. V gene TRBV27 combines with J gene TRBJ2-1; TRBD2 matches at 11 bases. The CDR3 has 17 amino acids. Germline V gene data show CDR1 as MNHEY and CDR2 as SMNVEV (reference sequence). V lost 0 bases, J lost 6 bases, and 7 bases stayed unmatched.

In its sample, this clonotype was seen many times. The chain links TRBV12-3 or TRBV12-4 to TRBJ1-1; unclear D gene. The CDR3 spans 14 residues. V lost 8 bases and J 1 base, leaving 14 bases between the germline ends. CDR3 sequence reads: CASGFGAQNTEAFF. DNA of the CDR3: TGTGCCAGCGGGTTTGGCGCGCAGAACACTGAAGCTTTCTTT.

Many counts were recorded for this clonotype. The chain couples TRBV12-3 or TRBV12-4 to TRBJ1-5; D might be TRBD1 (5 bases). The CDR3 has 14 amino acids. The V gene lost 5 bases and the J gene lost 7 bases, with 15 bases spanning the gap. The CDR3 is CASSPSEGNQPQHF. The CDR3 coding sequence is TGTGCCAGCAGTCCGTCGGAGGGGAACCAGCCCCAGCATTTT.

This clonotype occurred many times. The CDR3 reads CASSLGSKANTEAFF. CDR3 DNA: TGTGCCAGCAGCTTAGGATCAAAGGCGAACACTGAAGCTTTCTTT. V is TRBV7-8 and J is TRBJ1-1; D uncertain. This CDR3 region has 15 residues. Germline V CDR1 and CDR2: SGHVS, FQNEAQ. With 1 base removed from V and 1 base from J, the gap between germline ends came to 10 bases.

This clonotype was seen ten or more times. This chain connects TRBV20-1 to TRBJ2-2; TRBD2 matches at 7 bases. The CDR3 has 14 amino acids. In germline, CDR1 is DFQATT, CDR2 SNEGSKA (reference sequence). V shed 5 bases, J shed 5 bases, and the junction held 8 bases outside the gene matches. Written as DNA, the CDR3 is TGCAGTGCTCCCGGACTAGTATCGACCGGGGAGCTGTTTTTT. It encodes CSAPGLVSTGELFF.

V usage is TRBV5-5 and J usage is TRBJ2-3; 8 positions match TRBD2. Germline loops: CDR1 SGHKS, CDR2 YYEKEE (reference sequence). V was pared by 3 bases and J by 5 bases, with 11 bases of the junction left unmatched. The CDR3 has 16 residues. The CDR3 reads CASSSHPTSGLDTQYF. Here the CDR3 DNA reads TGTGCCAGCAGCTCACATCCAACTAGCGGCTTAGATACGCAGTATTTT.

This clonotype has a count of ten or more. The rearrangement joins TRBV6-6 to TRBJ1-2, with TRBD1 matching 7 bases. Germline CDR1 is MNHNY and CDR2 is SVGAGI (reference sequence). V lost 0 bases and J lost 2; bases outside the gene matches: 0. This CDR3 contains 14 residues. The CDR3 reads CASSYSDRNYGYTF. The CDR3 DNA is TGTGCCAGCAGTTACTCGGACAGGAACTATGGCTACACCTTC.

This clonotype was counted only a few times. The genes are TRBV5-1 and TRBJ2-3, with 13 bases identical to TRBD2. J lost 0 bases, V lost 4 bases, and 8 bases had no gene match. Per germline, CDR1 SGHRS and CDR2 YFSETQ. CDR3 size: 18 residues. The CDR3 DNA reads as TGCGCCAGCAGCCCGGGACTAGCGGGATTTACTAGCACAGATACGCAGTATTTT. The encoded protein is CASSPGLAGFTSTDTQYF.

CDR3 in DNA: TGTGCCACCAGTGATGTGGGACTTGGGAAGGAGACCCAGTACTTC. Amino acid sequence: CATSDVGLGKETQYF. V and J are TRBV24-1 and TRBJ2-5; possible D gene TRBD2, 6 bases. The CDR3 loop spans 15 amino acids. Germline-derived CDR1 and CDR2 are KGHDR and SFDVKD. V lost 3 bases to trimming and J lost 5 bases, with 15 bases between them.

This clonotype was seen repeatedly, ten times or more. The J gene is TRBJ1-1, the V gene TRBV7-2; D gene unclear. Trimming took off 5 bases at V and 6 bases at J, with 10 bases between the two ends. Germline V gives CDR1 SGHTA, CDR2 FQGNSA. The CDR3 loop spans 12 amino acids. CDR3 sequence reads: CASSPRRSEAFF. The CDR3 nucleotides are TGTGCCAGCAGCCCGCGACGGTCTGAAGCTTTCTTT.

This clonotype has at least ten counts. V is TRBV27 and J is TRBJ2-5; TRBD2 matches at 8 bases. Germline trimming cut 4 bases from V and 5 bases from J; bases unmatched to any gene: 9. CDR3 length equals 15 residues. Germline V CDR1 and CDR2: MNHEY, SMNVEV (reference sequence). The CDR3 spells CASSSREGSLETQYF. The CDR3 bases are TGTGCCAGCAGTTCCCGGGAGGGGTCGTTGGAGACCCAGTACTTC.

This chain links TRBV6-2 or TRBV6-3 with TRBJ2-1; 13 bases align to TRBD2. CDR1 is MNHEY and CDR2 is SVGEGT in the germline V gene. The V segment lost 4 bases and the J segment 2 bases; nucleotides outside the gene matches: 8. The CDR3 covers 18 residues. CDR3 in DNA: TGTGCCAGCAGTTTCACTAGCGGGGGGGCCAGAGCCTACAATGAGCAGTTCTTC. Protein sequence: CASSFTSGGARAYNEQFF.

This clonotype has at least ten counts. V is TRBV4-2 and J is TRBJ2-1, with D possibly being TRBD2 (5 bases). Germline-derived CDR1 and CDR2 are LGHNA and YNFKEQ. The CDR3 contains 16 residues. The V end lost 0 bases, the J end lost 2 bases, and 11 bases lay between the germline ends. CDR3 residues: CASSQEPRGAYNEQFF. In nucleotides, the CDR3 is TGTGCCAGCAGCCAAGAGCCTCGGGGTGCCTACAATGAGCAGTTCTTC.

This clonotype was counted ten times or more. The rearrangement uses TRBV28 and TRBJ2-1, with 9 bases identical to TRBD2. After removal of 7 bases from V and 0 bases from J, the junction contained 10 bases not matched to a gene. This CDR3 is built from 17 residues. The germline V gene encodes CDR1 MDHEN and CDR2 SYDVKM. CDR3 in amino acids: CASILRGGRGSYNEQFF. The DNA of the CDR3 is TGTGCCAGCATCCTGCGTGGCGGGAGGGGCTCCTACAATGAGCAGTTCTTC.

Ten or more counts support this clonotype. The chain employs TRBV10-3 and TRBJ2-1; tentatively, D is TRBD2 (6 bases). Trimming pared 3 bases from V and 2 bases from J, leaving 17 bases between. This CDR3 has 17 residues. CDR1 and CDR2 (germline): ENHRY, SYGVKD. The CDR3 region has the DNA TGTGCCATCAGTGACCCGGGAGTTTGGGGGACCTACAATGAGCAGTTCTTC. Translation: CAISDPGVWGTYNEQFF.

This clonotype showed up many times. The V gene is TRBV11-1, the J gene TRBJ1-2, with 7 positions matching TRBD1. The junction had 6 bases not matched to a gene; V was cut back by 7 bases and J by 4 bases. This CDR3 has 13 amino acids. Germline V gives CDR1 SGHAT, CDR2 FQDESV (reference sequence). The DNA for the CDR3 is TGTGCCAGCACCGAGACAGGGACCTATGGCTACACCTTC. Its translation: CASTETGTYGYTF.